Listed here are 17 T cell receptor beta chains from one sample, sequenced in a study of T cells in Graves' hyperthyroidism and ophthalmopathy. What was amplified from RNA transcripts were TCR beta CDR3 regions. HTBI primers were the set used in a first-round RT-PCR of the TCR CDR3. MiXCR, applied by TCRdb to the multiplex PCR reads, yields one record per CDR3 protein. Of about 210,000 distinct CDR3 sequences listed, 17% are singletons. What was sequenced was blood. The receptor set was obtained from a man aged 45-60 years with Graves' hyperthyroidism.

The J gene is TRBJ2-5, the V gene TRBV5-1; unclear D gene. The length of the CDR3 is 14 residues. Germline V gives CDR1 SGHRS, CDR2 YFSETQ. V shed 3 bases and J shed 7 bases, with 16 bases lying between them. The chain's CDR3 is CASSSSSTSTTQYF. In nucleotides, the CDR3 is TGCGCCAGCAGCTCCTCCTCTACCTCCACGACCCAGTACTTC. The full variable domain, rest sourced from reference TRBV5-1 and TRBJ2-5, is KAGVTQTPRYLIKTRGQQVTLSCSPISGHRSVSWYQQTPGQGLQFLFEYFSETQRNKGNFPGRFSGRQFSNSRSEMNVSTLELGDSALYLCASSSSSTSTTQYFGPGTRLLVL.

This clonotype was seen at least ten times. The V gene is TRBV30, the J gene TRBJ2-7; 9 nucleotides line up with TRBD2. The CDR3 length is 16 residues. After removal of 2 bases from V and 4 bases from J, the junction contained 12 bases not matched to a gene. Per germline, CDR1 GTSNPN and CDR2 SVGIG (reference sequence). This CDR3 is CAWSPLGGRAVYEQYF. The CDR3 nucleotides are TGTGCCTGGAGTCCTTTGGGCGGGAGGGCAGTTTACGAGCAGTACTTC.

At least ten counts were recorded for this clonotype. This sequence joins TRBV3-1 and TRBJ1-1; TRBD1 agrees at 7 bases. This CDR3 contains 14 residues. The trim removed 6 bases at V and 1 base at J, leaving 5 bases unmatched. The germline V gene encodes CDR1 LGHDT and CDR2 YNNKEL (reference sequence). The CDR3 bases are TGTGCCAGCAGGATAGGGACAGCGAACACTGAAGCTTTCTTT. It codes for CASRIGTANTEAFF. Variable domain in full (rest from reference TRBV3-1 and TRBJ1-1): DTAVSQTPKYLVTQMGNDKSIKCEQNLGHDTMYWYKQDSKKFLKIMFSYNNKELIINETVPNRFSPKSPDKAHLNLHINSLELGDSAVYFCASRIGTANTEAFFGQGTRLTVV.

This clonotype appeared many times. The CDR3 sequence is CASRSGGAGANVLTF. CDR3 in DNA: TGTGCCAGCAGATCCGGGGGCGCTGGGGCCAACGTCCTGACTTTC. This chain connects TRBV28 to TRBJ2-6, with D possibly called TRBD1 or TRBD2 (6 bases each). Germline V gene data show CDR1 as MDHEN and CDR2 as SYDVKM. CDR3 length: 15 amino acids. The V end was cut by 6 bases, the J end by 2 bases, with 11 bases between.

The rearrangement links TRBV5-1 to TRBJ2-2; possible D gene TRBD2, 5 bases. The germline V gene encodes CDR1 SGHRS and CDR2 YFSETQ. This CDR3 is 14 amino acids long. The ends were cut back, 4 bases at V and 7 bases at J, with 14 bases in the middle. CDR3 sequence reads: CASSILDTDGELFF. The CDR3 DNA sequence: TGCGCCAGCAGCATACTAGATACGGACGGGGAGCTGTTTTTT.

The chain joins TRBV12-3 or TRBV12-4 to TRBJ2-2; the match to TRBD2 covers 10 bases. V trimming: 7 bases; J trimming: 4 bases; junction bases outside the gene matches: 6. CDR3 length: 15 residues. CDR3 residues: CASKVVAGGTGELFF. The DNA of the CDR3 is TGTGCCAGCAAGGTTGTAGCGGGAGGCACCGGGGAGCTGTTTTTT.

The sample holds many counts of this clonotype. V gene TRBV2 combines with J gene TRBJ1-3, with D perhaps matching TRBD1 (5 bases). The CDR3 has 14 amino acids. V lost 4 bases, J lost 2 bases, and 9 bases lay in between. CDR1 is SNHLY and CDR2 is FYNNEI in the germline V gene. The CDR3 nucleotides read TGTGCCAGCAGTGTTGGGGGGACTGGAAACACCATATATTTT. This codes for CASSVGGTGNTIYF.

The chain uses TRBV30 and TRBJ2-1, with 8 bases aligning to TRBD2. Germline CDR1 and CDR2: GTSNPN and SVGIG (reference sequence). V shed 3 bases, J shed 4 bases, and the junction held 14 bases outside the gene matches. The CDR3 extends over 17 amino acids. The CDR3 region has the DNA TGTGCCTGGAGACGTGGGGCGGGAGGCCGATGGTACAATGAGCAGTTCTTC. This encodes CAWRRGAGGRWYNEQFF.

Ten or more counts support this clonotype. The rearrangement links TRBV18 to TRBJ2-1, with a possible D match to TRBD1 (6 bases). V was shortened by 4 bases and J by 3 bases, with 13 bases between the two germline ends. Germline loops: CDR1 KGHSH, CDR2 LQKENI. This CDR3 region has 15 residues. This chain's CDR3 is CASSQSGAIYNEQFF. As DNA, the CDR3 is TGTGCCAGCTCACAATCAGGGGCAATCTACAATGAGCAGTTCTTC.

On this clonotype: A read error is possible here, since a much larger clone lies one base away. The chain recombines TRBV7-2 with TRBJ2-1; possible D gene TRBD2, 5 bases. Looked up from germline, CDR1 is SGHTA and CDR2 is FQGNSA. Trimming removed 7 bases from V and 4 bases from J, with 17 bases in between. The CDR3 sequence is 15 residues long. The CDR3 reads CASNRGGSQYNEQFF. CDR3 sequence (DNA): TGTGCCAGCAACCGAGGAGGCTCACAATACAATGAGCAGTTCTTC. The full variable domain, in which reference TRBV7-2 and TRBJ2-1 provide the parts outside the CDR3, is GAGVSQSPSNKVTEKGKDVELRCDPISGHTALYWYRQSLGQGLEFLIYFQGNSAPDKSGLPSDRFSAERTGGSVSTLTIQRTQQEDSAVYLCASNRGGSQYNEQFFGPGTRLTVL.

The chain recombines TRBV5-5 with TRBJ2-5; 8 nucleotides agree with TRBD1. The germline V gene encodes CDR1 SGHKS and CDR2 YYEKEE (reference sequence). This CDR3 region has 13 residues. V lost 6 bases and J lost 5; bases outside the gene matches: 6. This CDR3 reads CASNIPGGETQYF. CDR3 DNA: TGTGCCAGCAACATACCAGGGGGCGAGACCCAGTACTTC.

This clonotype was counted between two and nine times. The chain is built from TRBV13 and TRBJ2-3; D perhaps matches TRBD2 (6 bases). The CDR3 totals 19 residues. Germline CDR1 PRHDT, CDR2 FYEKMQ (reference sequence). V was pared by 5 bases and J by 2 bases, with 26 bases between. The CDR3 nucleotides are TGTGCCAGCAGCGGATTCTTCGCTCTCGGGGCGGGAACCACAGATACGCAGTATTTT. Its protein is CASSGFFALGAGTTDTQYF.

The rearrangement uses TRBV12-3 or TRBV12-4 and TRBJ2-1, with D possibly matching TRBD2 (5 bases). The V and J ends lost 7 bases and 7 bases respectively, with 17 bases between them. The CDR3 consists of 14 residues. The CDR3 DNA follows: TGTGCCAGCACCTTAAGGACTCGGGCTAATGAGCAGTTCTTC. Translated, it gives CASTLRTRANEQFF.

This rearrangement joins TRBV29-1 to TRBJ1-2, with 7 bases aligning to TRBD1. CDR1 SQVTM and CDR2 ANQGSEA come from the germline V gene. The CDR3 spans 11 residues. The CDR3 DNA sequence: TGCACCAAAGGGGGCGTCTATGGCTACACCTTC. Protein sequence: CTKGGVYGYTF. The variable domain in full, with the rest retrieved from reference TRBV29-1 and TRBJ1-2, is SAVISQKPSRDICQRGTSLTIQCQVDSQVTMMFWYRQQPGQSLTLIATANQGSEATYESGFVIDKFPISRPNLTFSTLTVSNMSPEDSSIYLCTKGGVYGYTFGSGTRLTVV.

This clonotype appeared a few times. CDR3 sequence (DNA): TGTGCCAGTAGTACCGAACTAGAAGGAGAGCAGTACTTC. Its protein is CASSTELEGEQYF. This sequence joins TRBV19 and TRBJ2-7; TRBD2 might be the D (5 bases). CDR3 length: 13 amino acids. V was pared by 4 bases and J by 7 bases, with 14 bases between. Germline V gene lookup returns CDR1 LNHDA and CDR2 SQIVND (reference sequence).

This clonotype was recorded many times. The chain carries TRBV20-1 and TRBJ2-3; the D is unclear. This CDR3 is built from 13 residues. V gave up 2 bases and J gave up 4 bases, with 10 bases separating them. Germline V gene lookup returns CDR1 DFQATT and CDR2 SNEGSKA (reference sequence). The CDR3 here is CSARQVDADTQYF. CDR3 coding DNA: TGCAGTGCTAGACAGGTTGACGCAGATACGCAGTATTTT.

This clonotype was seen a handful of times. The chain employs TRBV4-1 and TRBJ2-3, with D possibly matching TRBD1 (6 bases). The CDR3 is 19 residues long. CDR1 MGHRA and CDR2 YSYEKL come from the germline V gene. Trimming shortened V by 5 bases and J by 2 bases, and 26 bases separated the two germline ends. Here the CDR3 DNA reads TGCGCCAGCAGCTTCCCGTCCCGGAAGGCAGGGGCTTCCACAGATACGCAGTATTTT. This codes for CASSFPSRKAGASTDTQYF.